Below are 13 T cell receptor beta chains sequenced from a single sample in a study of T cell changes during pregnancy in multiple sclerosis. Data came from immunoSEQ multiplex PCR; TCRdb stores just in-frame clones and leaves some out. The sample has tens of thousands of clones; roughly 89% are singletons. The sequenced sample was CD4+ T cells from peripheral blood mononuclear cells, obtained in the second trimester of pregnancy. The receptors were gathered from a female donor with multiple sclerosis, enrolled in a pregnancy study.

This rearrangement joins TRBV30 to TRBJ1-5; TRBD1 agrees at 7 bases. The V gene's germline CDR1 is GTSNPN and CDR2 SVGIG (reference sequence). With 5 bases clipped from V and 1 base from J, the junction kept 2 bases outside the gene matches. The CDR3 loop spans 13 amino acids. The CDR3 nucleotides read TGTGCCTGGGACAGGGCGAGCAATCAGCCCCAGCATTTT. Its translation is CAWDRASNQPQHF.

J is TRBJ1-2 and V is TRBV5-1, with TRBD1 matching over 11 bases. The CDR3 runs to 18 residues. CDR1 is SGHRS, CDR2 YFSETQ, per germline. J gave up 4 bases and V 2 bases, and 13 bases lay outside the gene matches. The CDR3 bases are TGCGCCAGCAGCTTCGGGTCTTCCGGGACAGGGGGACTCTATGGCTACACCTTC. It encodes CASSFGSSGTGGLYGYTF.

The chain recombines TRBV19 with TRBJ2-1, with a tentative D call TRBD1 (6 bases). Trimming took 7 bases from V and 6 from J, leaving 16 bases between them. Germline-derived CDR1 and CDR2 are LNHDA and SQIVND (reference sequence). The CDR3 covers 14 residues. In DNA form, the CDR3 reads TGTGCCAGTACTCCTGGGGGCAAAAGCAATGAGCAGTTCTTC. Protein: CASTPGGKSNEQFF.

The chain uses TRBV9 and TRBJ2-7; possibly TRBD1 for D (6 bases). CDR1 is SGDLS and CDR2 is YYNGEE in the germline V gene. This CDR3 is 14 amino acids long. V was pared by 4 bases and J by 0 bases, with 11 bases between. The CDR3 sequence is CASSPSTGSYEQYF. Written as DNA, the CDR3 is TGTGCCAGCAGCCCCTCGACAGGCTCCTACGAGCAGTACTTC. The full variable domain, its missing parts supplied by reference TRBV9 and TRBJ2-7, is DSGVTQTPKHLITATGQRVTLRCSPRSGDLSVYWYQQSLDQGLQFLIQYYNGEERAKGNILERFSAQQFPDLHSELNLSSLELGDSALYFCASSPSTGSYEQYFGPGTRLTVT.

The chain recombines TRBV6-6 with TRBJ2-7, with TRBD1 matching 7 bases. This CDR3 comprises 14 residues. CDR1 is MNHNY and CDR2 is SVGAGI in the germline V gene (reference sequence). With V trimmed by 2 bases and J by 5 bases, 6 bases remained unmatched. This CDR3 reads CASSYPRGQNEQYF. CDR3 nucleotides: TGTGCCAGCAGTTACCCAAGGGGGCAGAACGAGCAGTACTTC.

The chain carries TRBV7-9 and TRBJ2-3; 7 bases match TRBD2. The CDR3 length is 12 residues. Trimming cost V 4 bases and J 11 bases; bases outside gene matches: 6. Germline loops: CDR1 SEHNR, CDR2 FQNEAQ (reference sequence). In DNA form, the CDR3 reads TGTGCCAGCAGCTCTAGCGGATGGGGGCAGTATTTT. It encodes CASSSSGWGQYF.

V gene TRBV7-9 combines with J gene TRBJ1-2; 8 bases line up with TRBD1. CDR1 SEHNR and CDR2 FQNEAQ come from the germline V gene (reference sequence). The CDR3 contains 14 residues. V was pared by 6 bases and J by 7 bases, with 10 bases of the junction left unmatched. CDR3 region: CASRPGQGISGYTF. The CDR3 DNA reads TGTGCCAGCAGGCCAGGACAGGGTATCTCTGGCTACACCTTC. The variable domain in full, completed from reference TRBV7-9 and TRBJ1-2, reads DTGVSQNPRHKITKRGQNVTFRCDPISEHNRLYWYRQTLGQGPEFLTYFQNEAQLEKSRLLSDRFSAERPKGSFSTLEIQRTEQGDSAMYLCASRPGQGISGYTFGSGTRLTVV.

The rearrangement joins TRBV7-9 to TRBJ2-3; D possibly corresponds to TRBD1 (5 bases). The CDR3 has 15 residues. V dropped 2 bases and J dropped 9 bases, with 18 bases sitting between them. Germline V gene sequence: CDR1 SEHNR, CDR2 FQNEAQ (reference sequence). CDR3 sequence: CASSLTLGGAGTQYF. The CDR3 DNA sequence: TGTGCCAGCAGCTTAACGTTAGGCGGCGCAGGGACGCAGTATTTT.

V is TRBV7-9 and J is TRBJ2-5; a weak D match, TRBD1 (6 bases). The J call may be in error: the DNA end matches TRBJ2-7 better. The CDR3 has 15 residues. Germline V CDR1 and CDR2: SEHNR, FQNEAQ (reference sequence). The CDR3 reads CASSRTQGIPYEQYF. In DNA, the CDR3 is TGTGCCAGCAGCCGAACCCAGGGGATACCCTACGAGCAGTACTTC.

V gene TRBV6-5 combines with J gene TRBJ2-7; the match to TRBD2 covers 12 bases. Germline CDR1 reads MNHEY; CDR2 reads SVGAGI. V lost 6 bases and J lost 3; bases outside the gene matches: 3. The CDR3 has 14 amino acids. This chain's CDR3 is CASRMTSGSYEQYF. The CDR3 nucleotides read TGTGCCAGCAGGATGACTAGCGGGAGCTACGAGCAGTACTTC.

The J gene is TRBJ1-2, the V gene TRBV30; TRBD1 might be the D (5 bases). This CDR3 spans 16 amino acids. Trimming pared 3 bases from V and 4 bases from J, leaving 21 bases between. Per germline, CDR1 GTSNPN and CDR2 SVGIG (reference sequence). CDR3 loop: CAWSPSKAGIFYGYTF. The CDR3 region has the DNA TGTGCCTGGAGCCCATCAAAGGCAGGGATTTTCTATGGCTACACCTTC.

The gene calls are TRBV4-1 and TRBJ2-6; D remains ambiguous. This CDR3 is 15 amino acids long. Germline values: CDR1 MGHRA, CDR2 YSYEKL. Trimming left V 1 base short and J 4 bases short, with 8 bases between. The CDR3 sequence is CASSQGPLGANVLTF. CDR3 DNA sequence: TGCGCCAGCAGCCAAGGCCCGCTAGGGGCCAACGTCCTGACTTTC.

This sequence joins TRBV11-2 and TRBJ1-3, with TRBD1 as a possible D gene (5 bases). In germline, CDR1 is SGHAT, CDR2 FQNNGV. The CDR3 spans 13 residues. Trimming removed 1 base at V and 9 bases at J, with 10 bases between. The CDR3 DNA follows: TGTGCCAGCAGCTTAGTTCCGGGGGGCACCATATATTTT. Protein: CASSLVPGGTIYF.